The sequence of this TCR beta chain was determined in a study of T-cell memory formation after mild COVID-19 (dated by TCRdb to the early 2020s). Looking at the study overall: Most TCR sequence clusters were specific to one of the two donors. The cohort comprised two young, previously healthy adult volunteers, one female and one male. Longitudinal TCRalpha and TCRbeta repertoire sequencing tracked T-cell clones expanding and contracting after mild COVID-19 in a couple of donors.

The CDR1 and CDR2 encoded by the germline V gene are SGHVS and FQNEAQ. V gives up 5 bases and J gives up 3 bases, and the segment between their germline ends measures 16 bases. Reading from cysteine to phenylalanine, the CDR3 counts 15 amino acids. The DNA shown is the 45-base CDR3, in frame from base 1. Details on this clonotype: Its recognized antigen is unknown. No base quality information exists; no much larger clone differs at one position.

The instrument given in TCRdb is Illumina NovaSeq 6000. Using 5'RACE with constant-segment primers, TCRalpha and TCRbeta cDNA libraries were constructed, with sample barcodes and unique molecular identifiers added in the process. Trizol reagent was used to extract RNA from every sample. Libraries were amplified in two PCR steps, with a second sample barcode and Illumina TruSeq adapters added in the second step. Sequencing of libraries was performed on an Illumina NovaSeq with 2 x 150 bp paired-end reads. Per the original workflow: Reads were demultiplexed and collapsed into UMI-guided consensus sequences with migec v1.2.7. With mixcr v2.1.11, UMI consensuses were aligned to TRA and TRB V and J templates and assembled into clonotypes. Expanded or contracted clonotypes were those called significant by both edgeR and NoisET, with noise models trained on biological replicates. For edgeR calls, the cutoffs were a false discovery rate-adjusted p below 0.01 and a log2 fold-change threshold of 1. As an exploratory analysis of dynamics, max-normalized trajectories of the 1000 most abundant clonotypes were examined by PCA with hierarchical clustering. The CD4 or CD8 phenotype of responding clones was assigned using the separately sequenced CD4+ and CD8+ repertoires. In-frame beta chains were kept once TCRdb had trimmed the public reads at Q25 with fastp and called clones with MiXCR. Identical CDR3 proteins give one entry, which carries the most common genes and DNA. These V and J calls originate from TCRdb's pipeline instead of the authors' own analysis. This sample is represented by 350,000 to 500,000 distinct CDR3 sequences; roughly 18% of them were singletons. Clones ranked in the top ten supply roughly 21% of the sample.

On the study overall, not on this receptor specifically: Contracting CD4+ clones were found mainly in CM and EM memory subsets, while CD8+ clones were enriched in EMRA. Whether the second-wave clones peaking on day 37 were SARS-CoV-2 specific was not confirmed. Some responding clones were detected in pre-infection memory, which suggested that pre-existing cross-reactive memory T cells had joined the SARS-CoV-2 response. Only a couple of mild cases were covered by the study, and larger cohorts that include severe cases with pre-infection samples were considered necessary. Clones contracting from day 15 to 85 had balanced CD4/CD8 phenotypes, while a second wave expanding from day 15 to 37 was biased towards CD4+.

Ficoll-Paque density gradient centrifugation was used to isolate PBMCs. This sequence was found in a man aged 18 to 30 who had mild COVID-19 (a few samples of this study predate the infection). The sample titles of this study are shuffled in the database, so cell type and time point are left out; the donor was told from shared clones. Here the chain combines TRBV7-8 and TRBJ1-2; there is no confident call for the D gene. The sample consisted of PBMCs or a T cell subset sorted from them (not recorded which). The nucleotide sequence reads TGTGCCAGCAGCCCATATGGGGTCACGGACTATGGCTACACCTTC. Its protein reads: CASSPYGVTDYGYTF.